Listed below are T cell receptor beta chains from one sample, sequenced in a study of blood T cell repertoires in COVID-19. The method was immunoSEQ multiplex PCR; TCRdb's version includes in-frame clones alone and lacks a portion of them. Of 53,000 or so clones in the sample, approximately 82% were seen once. The specimen sequenced was peripheral blood. The receptor set was obtained from a human donor in a cohort sampled during active COVID-19. CDR3s include the opening cysteine and the closing phenylalanine or tryptophan. The D gene is left open where the match is weak. Where a row states a size, it is once, few, many or the class of an expanded clone; other rows omit it.

clone size | D gene | J gene | V gene | CDR3 protein | CDR3 DNA
few | . | TRBJ1-6 | TRBV4-1 | CASSRFLSSYNSPLHF | TGCGCCAGCAGCCGGTTCTTGAGCTCCTATAATTCACCCCTCCACTTT
. | . | TRBJ2-3 | TRBV9 | CASSAGGTSRSDTQYF | TGTGCCAGCAGCGCAGGCGGGACTTCTAGGTCCGATACGCAGTATTTT
. | . | TRBJ2-2 | TRBV10-2 | CASSGALNTGELFF | TGCGCCAGCAGTGGGGCGTTGAACACCGGGGAGCTGTTTTTT
. | . | TRBJ1-2 | TRBV7-2 | CASSSGQNYGYTF | TGTGCCAGCAGCTCAGGACAAAACTATGGCTACACCTTC
. | TRBD1 | TRBJ1-1 | TRBV9 | CASSVGPQGGEAFF | TGTGCCAGCAGCGTAGGGCCGCAGGGGGGTGAAGCTTTCTTT
. | . | TRBJ2-7 | TRBV5-1 | CASSKNTPAGAKAYEQYF | TGCGCCAGCAGCAAAAACACCCCAGCAGGGGCCAAGGCCTACGAGCAGTACTTC
. | . | TRBJ2-3 | TRBV5-8 | CASSLGVPGVHFGDTQYF | TGTGCCAGCAGCTTGGGGGTGCCAGGGGTTCACTTTGGGGATACGCAGTATTTT
. | . | TRBJ1-4 | TRBV6-5 | CAGCSGNNEKLFF | TGTGCCGGGTGTTCGGGGAATAATGAAAAACTGTTTTTT
. | TRBD2 | TRBJ2-1 | TRBV6-6 | CASISQAGGPYNEQFF | TGTGCCAGCATATCCCAGGCGGGGGGCCCCTACAATGAGCAGTTCTTC
. | TRBD2 | TRBJ2-7 | TRBV18 | CASSQLGLAGAYEQYF | TGTGCCAGCTCCCAACTTGGACTAGCGGGCGCCTACGAGCAGTACTTC
. | . | TRBJ2-1 | TRBV25-1 | CASSDPTGGDEQFF | TGTGCCAGCAGTGATCCGACAGGTGGGGATGAGCAGTTCTTC
few | . | TRBJ1-4 | TRBV4-3 | CASSQDSSSNEKLFF | TGCGCCAGCAGCCAAGATTCGAGCTCTAATGAAAAACTGTTTTTT
few | . | TRBJ2-5 | TRBV19 | CASSIPAYQETQYF | TGTGCCAGTAGTATACCCGCGTACCAAGAGACCCAGTACTTC
. | . | TRBJ2-1 | TRBV11-2 | CASSLVRGTWDEQFF | TGTGCCAGCAGCTTAGTTAGGGGGACCTGGGATGAGCAGTTCTTC
. | TRBD2 | TRBJ2-5 | TRBV11-2 | CASRSSSGGAETQYF | TGTGCCAGCAGATCCTCTAGCGGGGGGGCGGAGACCCAGTACTTC
. | . | TRBJ1-1 | TRBV5-1 | CASSSQGTEAFF | TGCGCCAGCAGCTCCCAGGGAACTGAAGCTTTCTTT
. | . | TRBJ2-1 | TRBV25-1 | CASSLQGSYNEQFF | TGTGCCAGCAGCCTACAGGGTTCCTACAATGAGCAGTTCTTC
. | . | TRBJ1-4 | TRBV23-1 | CASVRREGWEKLFF | TGCGCCAGCGTCCGGCGCGAGGGTTGGGAAAAACTGTTTTTT
. | TRBD1 | TRBJ1-1 | TRBV5-6 | CASSVTGKTEAFF | TGTGCCAGCAGCGTGACAGGGAAGACTGAAGCTTTCTTT
. | . | TRBJ2-4 | TRBV6-5 | CASSPLAAKNIQYF | TGTGCCAGCAGTCCCCTGGCAGCCAAAAACATTCAGTACTTC